The 22 T cell receptor beta chains given below trace back to one sample, sequenced in a study of T-cell reconstitution after alpha-beta-depleted transplantation in children. Preparation of the TCRbeta library involved a method that used unique molecular identifiers. Each CDR3 protein gets one entry after TCRdb re-called the PCR reads with MiXCR. The repertoire holds about 260,000 distinct CDR3 sequences, with roughly 12% as singletons. The starting material was peripheral blood, obtained 180 days after TCRalphabeta/CD19-depleted stem cell transplant. All receptors come from a male patient aged 2-15 years who had a stem cell transplant for chronic granulomatous disease, so the T cells may come from the graft donor.

This clonotype was picked up many times. The chain uses TRBV20-1 and TRBJ2-3; 10 bases are shared with TRBD2. The CDR3 runs 13 residues. Germline values: CDR1 DFQATT, CDR2 SNEGSKA (reference sequence). J gave up 3 bases and V 5 bases, and 2 bases lay outside the gene matches. CDR3 sequence (DNA): TGCAGTGCTCCTAGCGGGGGAACAGATACGCAGTATTTT. It is translated as CSAPSGGTDTQYF.

The table lists this clonotype with many counts. The chain combines TRBV4-3 with TRBJ2-1, with 8 bases identical to TRBD1. The J segment lost 9 bases and the V segment lost 2 bases, leaving 6 bases of the junction unmatched. Germline assignment: CDR1 LGHNA and CDR2 YSLEER. The CDR3 is made up of 14 amino acids. The CDR3: CASSQRPGGGEQFF. The CDR3 nucleotides are TGCGCCAGCAGCCAACGGCCAGGGGGCGGTGAGCAGTTCTTC.

This clonotype has just a few counts. CDR3 region: CASSLSGDRVQETQYF. The CDR3 DNA reads as TGTGCCAGCAGTTTATCCGGGGACAGGGTCCAAGAGACCCAGTACTTC. The rearrangement joins TRBV12-3 or TRBV12-4 to TRBJ2-5; TRBD1 aligns across 9 bases. The length of the CDR3 is 16 residues. J was trimmed by 1 base and V by 2 bases; bases with no gene match: 5.

Many counts were recorded for this clonotype. V usage is TRBV29-1 and J usage is TRBJ2-1; 8 positions match TRBD2. The V segment lost 0 bases and the J segment 6 bases; nucleotides outside the gene matches: 7. The CDR3 is made up of 15 amino acids. Germline V gene sequence: CDR1 SQVTM, CDR2 ANQGSEA. DNA of the CDR3: TGCAGCGTTGAAGAGGTTGCGGGAGGAGGCAATGAGCAGTTCTTC. It specifies CSVEEVAGGGNEQFF.

This clonotype was observed many times. The genes are TRBV5-1 and TRBJ1-4; the D is unclear. The germline V and J ends were trimmed by 4 bases and 5 bases, with 18 bases remaining between them. This CDR3 is built from 16 residues. CDR1 is SGHRS, CDR2 YFSETQ, per germline. As DNA, the CDR3 is TGCGCCAGCAGCATCAACCGCCCAGGCCGAAATGAAAAACTGTTTTTT. It yields the protein CASSINRPGRNEKLFF.

This clonotype was recorded many times. The J gene is TRBJ2-3, the V gene TRBV25-1; 11 nucleotides agree with TRBD2. CDR1 and CDR2 from the germline V gene are MGHDK and SYGVNS. The CDR3 is made up of 14 amino acids. Trimming cost V 10 bases and J 2 bases; bases outside gene matches: 5. Written as DNA, the CDR3 is TGTGCCACCCAGACTAGCGGGATCACAGATACGCAGTATTTT. This translates into CATQTSGITDTQYF.

The CDR3 DNA follows: TGTGCCAGCAGCTTAGAAAGGGCGGCGGGGACTAGAGCCTACGAGCAGTACTTC. Its protein is CASSLERAAGTRAYEQYF. This chain links TRBV11-2 with TRBJ2-7, with TRBD2 matching over 8 bases. This CDR3 is built from 18 residues. CDR1 SGHAT and CDR2 FQNNGV come from the germline V gene. J was trimmed by 2 bases and V by 0 bases; bases with no gene match: 12.

This clonotype turned up a few times. The chain uses TRBV25-1 and TRBJ2-5; 10 nucleotides match TRBD2. Germline-derived CDR1 and CDR2 are MGHDK and SYGVNS. CDR3 size: 16 residues. J lost 5 bases, V lost 1 base, and 7 bases had no gene match. For the CDR3, the DNA is TGTGCCAGCAGTGAATCTAGCGGGAGAAGGAGGGAGACCCAGTACTTC. The encoded protein is CASSESSGRRRETQYF.

In its sample, this clonotype was seen a few times. The chain is built from TRBV7-2 and TRBJ2-1; the D gene is possibly TRBD1 (5 bases). Looked up from germline, CDR1 is SGHTA and CDR2 is FQGNSA. V shed 0 bases and J shed 9 bases, with 15 bases lying between them. CDR3 length: 15 residues. DNA of the CDR3: TGTGCCAGCAGCTTAGCTCAGGGCCCTCCCGGTGAGCAGTTCTTC. Protein product: CASSLAQGPPGEQFF.

This clonotype has a count of ten or more. The chain recombines TRBV5-1 with TRBJ2-7; 8 nucleotides match TRBD2. Germline assignment: CDR1 SGHRS and CDR2 YFSETQ. Trimming cost V 4 bases and J 3 bases; bases outside gene matches: 12. The CDR3 runs 16 residues. This CDR3 is CASSPRGRGAVYEQYF. In DNA form, the CDR3 reads TGCGCCAGCAGCCCCCGCGGGCGGGGGGCAGTCTACGAGCAGTACTTC.

This clonotype was detected ten times or more. The chain links TRBV10-3 to TRBJ2-4; no clear D gene. Trimming pared 4 bases from V and 6 bases from J, leaving 4 bases between. There are 11 residues in the CDR3. CDR1 is ENHRY, CDR2 SYGVKD, per germline. CDR3 in DNA: TGTGCCATCAGTGTGGGAAACATTCAGTACTTC. Protein product: CAISVGNIQYF.

This clonotype was seen only a few times. The CDR3 bases are TGTGCCAGCAGCCAAGATTCCCAGCCCGGGACCTACAATGAGCAGTTCTTC. It encodes CASSQDSQPGTYNEQFF. This sequence joins TRBV14 and TRBJ2-1, with D possibly TRBD2 on 5 matching bases. This CDR3 is built from 17 residues. V was shortened by 0 bases and J by 2 bases, with 14 bases between the two germline ends. The V gene's germline CDR1 is SGHDN and CDR2 FVKESK.

The V call is TRBV29-1, the J call TRBJ2-7; possible D gene TRBD2, 5 bases. The CDR3 length is 15 residues. Per the germline V gene, CDR1 is SQVTM and CDR2 is ANQGSEA. Trimming removed 7 bases at V and 1 base at J, with 20 bases between. The CDR3 region is CSAGADSRLSYEQYF. CDR3 bases: TGCAGCGCCGGAGCGGATAGCCGACTGTCCTACGAGCAGTACTTC.

This clonotype has just a few counts. The chain recombines TRBV30 with TRBJ2-7; possibly TRBD2 for D (6 bases). The CDR3 has 17 amino acids. V was shortened by 2 bases and J by 3 bases, with 23 bases between the two germline ends. CDR1 is GTSNPN, CDR2 SVGIG, per germline (reference sequence). CDR3 in amino acids: CAWSPVRPGLGIYEQYF. In DNA form, the CDR3 reads TGTGCCTGGAGTCCCGTAAGACCGGGACTGGGAATCTACGAGCAGTACTTC.

This clonotype came up many times. The chain joins TRBV4-2 to TRBJ1-4; D unresolved. Trimming removed 1 base at V and 0 bases at J, with 9 bases between. The CDR3 loop spans 16 amino acids. Looked up from germline, CDR1 is LGHNA and CDR2 is YNFKEQ. CDR3 sequence (DNA): TGTGCCAGCAGCCAAGGTGGCAGTTCAACTAATGAAAAACTGTTTTTT. Translating it yields CASSQGGSSTNEKLFF.

There are many counts of this clonotype. The chain links TRBV20-1 to TRBJ2-7; a weak D match, TRBD2 (7 bases). The V end lost 5 bases, the J end lost 3 bases, and 17 bases lay between the germline ends. CDR3 length equals 14 residues. Germline-derived CDR1 and CDR2 are DFQATT and SNEGSKA (reference sequence). The CDR3 region has the DNA TGCAGTGCTGAAGGGAGGGGGAATAACTACGAGCAGTACTTC. It codes for CSAEGRGNNYEQYF.

For this clonotype: This sequence may be a read error, since a much larger clone differs from it by one base. This CDR3 is missing its conserved last phenylalanine or tryptophan, likely due to a read error. V is TRBV6-1 and J is TRBJ1-5; 7 nucleotides line up with TRBD1. Germline trimming cut 4 bases from V and 1 base from J; bases unmatched to any gene: 4. CDR1 and CDR2 from the germline V gene are MNHNS and SASEGT. The CDR3 spans 15 residues. CDR3 DNA: TGTGCCAGCAGTGTACAGGGGAAAAGCAATCAGCCCCAGCATTTA. Protein sequence: CASSVQGKSNQPQHL.

Remarks on this clonotype: At one end, the junction sequence differs from germline, possibly due to a read error. The chain is built from TRBV20-1 and TRBJ2-7, with 12 bases lining up with TRBD2. Germline lookup yields CDR1 DFQATT and CDR2 SNEGSKA (reference sequence). This CDR3 has 18 amino acids. CDR3 in DNA: TGCAGTGCTAGAGATTGGCTAGCGGGAGGGCCGGGGACCTACGAGCTGTACTTC. It specifies CSARDWLAGGPGTYELYF.

This clonotype has ten or more counts. The chain has TRBV18 and TRBJ2-1, with 7 bases matching TRBD1. Trimming at V came to 2 bases and at J to 8 bases, leaving 3 bases not matched to a gene. Germline V CDR1 and CDR2: KGHSH, LQKENI. CDR3 length equals 13 residues. This CDR3 is CASSPEGAYEQFF. CDR3 in DNA: TGTGCCAGCTCACCAGAGGGGGCTTATGAGCAGTTCTTC. The full variable domain, completed using reference TRBV18 and TRBJ2-1, is NAGVMQNPRHLVRRRGQEARLRCSPMKGHSHVYWYRQLPEEGLKFMVYLQKENIIDESGMPKERFSAEFPKEGPSILRIQQVVRGDSAAYFCASSPEGAYEQFFGPGTRLTVL.

This clonotype was seen many times. The rearrangement uses TRBV20-1 and TRBJ2-3; 8 positions agree with TRBD2. This CDR3 has 16 residues. Germline values: CDR1 DFQATT, CDR2 SNEGSKA (reference sequence). The V gene end was trimmed by 0 bases and the J gene end by 0 bases; junction bases not matched to a gene: 5. The CDR3 is CSAREGVAGSTDTQYF. DNA for the CDR3: TGCAGTGCTAGAGAGGGGGTAGCGGGGAGCACAGATACGCAGTATTTT.

There are a few counts of this clonotype. The chain has TRBV19 and TRBJ2-1, with 12 bases lining up with TRBD2. CDR1 and CDR2 (germline): LNHDA, SQIVND (reference sequence). The CDR3 is 16 amino acids. With V trimmed by 2 bases and J by 4 bases, 3 bases remained unmatched. This chain's CDR3 is CASSIPSGGAYNEQFF. The CDR3 nucleotides read TGTGCCAGTAGTATACCTAGCGGGGGGGCTTACAATGAGCAGTTCTTC.

The genes are TRBV19 and TRBJ2-1, with D tentatively TRBD2 (6 bases). CDR3 length equals 14 residues. CDR1 is LNHDA and CDR2 is SQIVND in the germline V gene (reference sequence). The V end lost 4 bases, the J end lost 8 bases, and 15 bases lay between the germline ends. In DNA, the CDR3 is TGTGCCAGTAGTAACTATGGGAGGTACGATGAGCAGTTCTTC. This codes for CASSNYGRYDEQFF. Full variable domain (missing parts from reference TRBV19 and TRBJ2-1): DGGITQSPKYLFRKEGQNVTLSCEQNLNHDAMYWYRQDPGQGLRLIYYSQIVNDFQKGDIAEGYSVSREKKESFPLTVTSAQKNPTAFYLCASSNYGRYDEQFFGPGTRLTVL.